Each of the 29 T cell receptor beta chains below was sequenced from the same sample in a study of post-analysis software for immune sequencing data (dated by TCRdb to about 2015). Broad study findings and their caveats: Four or five TRBV segments, including TRBV5-6, TRBV5-1 and TRBV20-1, were significantly more frequent in patients than controls.

The library was made by PCR. The instrument given in TCRdb is Illumina HiSeq 2500. Unique molecular identifiers were incorporated into TCR beta cDNA libraries to reduce PCR and sequencing biases. TCRdb applied fastp at Q25 and MiXCR to the public reads, then kept only in-frame beta chains. Duplicate CDR3 protein sequences are folded into a single record with the most common DNA and genes. The sample includes around 440,000 distinct CDR3 sequences, with 45% observed a single time. In total, the top ten clones hold 9% to 14% of the sample. Which antigens these TCRs recognize remains unknown. Sequenced sample: blood. These receptors all stem from a girl between 10 and 17 years old with multiple sclerosis.

This clonotype was counted a few times. This chain uses TRBV28 with TRBJ2-1, with TRBD2 matching 8 bases. The CDR3 loop spans 15 amino acids. V lost 5 bases and J lost 8; bases outside the gene matches: 11. Germline V lookup: CDR1 MDHEN, CDR2 SYDVKM. CDR3 sequence: CASSPTGGPGDEQFF. The CDR3 region has the DNA TGTGCCAGCAGTCCTACGGGAGGGCCAGGGGATGAGCAGTTCTTC. The whole variable domain, filled in from reference TRBV28 and TRBJ2-1, reads DVKVTQSSRYLVKRTGEKVFLECVQDMDHENMFWYRQDPGLGLRLIYFSYDVKMKEKGDIPEGYSVSREKKERFSLILESASTNQTSMYLCASSPTGGPGDEQFFGPGTRLTVL.

This clonotype was recorded many times. The CDR3 region is CASTLGQATYEQYF. The CDR3 DNA reads as TGTGCCAGCACCCTCGGACAGGCGACCTACGAGCAGTACTTC. J is TRBJ2-7 and V is TRBV12-3 or TRBV12-4; 7 bases line up with TRBD1. The ends lost 7 bases at V and 2 bases at J; junction bases unmatched: 8. CDR3 length: 14 amino acids.

The chain couples TRBV7-9 to TRBJ2-1; the D is unclear. The length of the CDR3 is 13 residues. The V gene's germline CDR1 is SEHNR and CDR2 FQNEAQ (reference sequence). V was shortened by 4 bases and J by 10 bases, with 14 bases between the two germline ends. This chain's CDR3 is CASSSVRAWEQFF. The CDR3 region has the DNA TGTGCCAGCAGCTCTGTCCGGGCTTGGGAGCAGTTCTTC.

This clonotype has more than one count but fewer than ten. The chain employs TRBV27 and TRBJ2-5; 10 nucleotides agree with TRBD1. The DNA end favors TRBJ2-7, so the J call may be wrong. CDR1 is MNHEY and CDR2 is SMNVEV in the germline V gene (reference sequence). The CDR3 has 14 residues. CDR3 sequence (DNA): TGTGCCAGCCGAAGGACAGGGGGTGTCTACGAGCAGTACTTC. It specifies CASRRTGGVYEQYF.

The chain is built from TRBV28 and TRBJ2-7, with TRBD1 identical over 9 bases. CDR1 and CDR2 from the germline V gene are MDHEN and SYDVKM. This CDR3 spans 15 amino acids. With V trimmed by 7 bases and J by 4 bases, 11 bases remained unmatched. CDR3 sequence (DNA): TGTGCCAGCATCGGGACAGGGCCTGTCTCGTACGAGCAGTACTTC. This translates into CASIGTGPVSYEQYF.

CDR3 in amino acids: CATSDGVTYEQYF. CDR3 DNA: TGTGCCACCAGTGACGGGGTCACCTACGAGCAGTACTTC. The chain recombines TRBV24-1 with TRBJ2-7; D is perhaps TRBD2 (5 bases). This CDR3 spans 13 amino acids. Germline V CDR1 and CDR2: KGHDR, SFDVKD. The germline V and J ends were trimmed by 4 bases and 2 bases, with 8 bases remaining between them.

This clonotype was seen once. This chain links TRBV20-1 with TRBJ2-3; tentatively, D is TRBD1 (6 bases). The CDR3 has 16 residues. CDR1 is DFQATT, CDR2 SNEGSKA, per germline (reference sequence). The V and J ends lost 6 bases and 1 base respectively, with 20 bases between them. Here the CDR3 reads CSALRMGAGGTDTQYF. The CDR3 nucleotides read TGCAGTGCCCTACGGATGGGGGCAGGGGGCACAGATACGCAGTATTTT.

There are many counts of this clonotype. The J gene is TRBJ2-3, the V gene TRBV7-3; D might be TRBD1 (5 bases). The CDR3 is made up of 16 amino acids. CDR1 is SGHTA and CDR2 is FQGTGA in the germline V gene. V dropped 2 bases and J dropped 0 bases, with 12 bases sitting between them. CDR3 amino acids: CASSLAGHPSTDTQYF. The CDR3 coding sequence is TGTGCCAGCAGCTTAGCAGGACATCCTAGCACAGATACGCAGTATTTT. Full variable domain (rest looked up from reference TRBV7-3 and TRBJ2-3): GAGVSQTPSNKVTEKGKYVELRCDPISGHTALYWYRQSLGQGPEFLIYFQGTGAADDSGLPNDRFFAVRPEGSVSTLKIQRTERGDSAVYLCASSLAGHPSTDTQYFGPGTRLTVL.

The chain is built from TRBV20-1 and TRBJ2-5, with D unresolved. The CDR3 extends over 13 amino acids. From germline, CDR1 is DFQATT and CDR2 SNEGSKA (reference sequence). The V end lost 7 bases, the J end lost 2 bases, and 14 bases lay between the germline ends. CDR3 loop: CSVRPDTQETQYF. CDR3 nucleotide sequence: TGCAGTGTTAGGCCCGACACACAAGAGACCCAGTACTTC.

This clonotype was seen a single time. The V gene is TRBV5-1, the J gene TRBJ2-6; D may be TRBD1 (5 bases). The germline gives CDR1 SGHRS, CDR2 YFSETQ. The CDR3 has 17 residues. V lost 2 bases, J lost 0 bases, and 12 bases lay in between. The DNA for the CDR3 is TGCGCCAGCAGCTTAGATACAGGTCCCTCTGGGGCCAACGTCCTGACTTTC. It translates to CASSLDTGPSGANVLTF.

This clonotype occurred a few times. V usage is TRBV11-1 and J usage is TRBJ2-5; D possibly corresponds to TRBD1 (6 bases). This CDR3 spans 16 amino acids. V lost 2 bases, J lost 3 bases, and 16 bases lay in between. From germline, CDR1 is SGHAT and CDR2 FQDESV (reference sequence). CDR3 in amino acids: CASSLLSGDTEETQYF. The CDR3, as DNA: TGTGCCAGCAGCTTATTAAGTGGGGACACCGAAGAGACCCAGTACTTC.

This clonotype was counted a few times. The genes are TRBV4-2 and TRBJ2-7; 10 nucleotides agree with TRBD2. V dropped 3 bases and J dropped 7; count of bases not matched to a gene: 6. Germline V lookup: CDR1 LGHNA, CDR2 YNFKEQ. This CDR3 has 14 amino acids. CDR3 sequence: CASSQLAGDHEQYF. Written as DNA, the CDR3 is TGTGCCAGCAGCCAGCTAGCGGGAGACCATGAGCAGTACTTC.

This clonotype was seen a handful of times. The rearrangement uses TRBV2 and TRBJ2-5, with TRBD2 as a possible D gene (5 bases). This CDR3 spans 13 amino acids. Germline CDR1 is SNHLY and CDR2 is FYNNEI. V lost 8 bases to trimming and J lost 2 bases, with 12 bases between them. CDR3 coding DNA: TGTGCCAGCGGTGGACTGATACAAGAGACCCAGTACTTC. It encodes CASGGLIQETQYF.

The chain joins TRBV6-5 to TRBJ2-6; D remains ambiguous. The CDR3 has 18 residues. Looked up from germline, CDR1 is MNHEY and CDR2 is SVGAGI. The V and J ends lost 0 bases and 0 bases respectively, with 12 bases between them. The CDR3 loop is CASSYSLPGYSGANVLTF. The DNA for the CDR3 is TGTGCCAGCAGTTACTCGTTACCCGGTTACTCTGGGGCCAACGTCCTGACTTTC.

V usage is TRBV5-6 and J usage is TRBJ1-2, with no clear D. There are 14 residues in the CDR3. Trimming removed 0 bases from V and 4 bases from J, with 10 bases in between. The germline V gene encodes CDR1 SGHDT and CDR2 YYEEEE. The CDR3 loop reads CASSLAEGTYGYTF. CDR3 DNA: TGTGCCAGCAGCTTGGCAGAGGGAACCTATGGCTACACCTTC.

This rearrangement joins TRBV30 to TRBJ1-1; D is ambiguous. The V end lost 2 bases, the J end lost 11 bases, and 6 bases lay between the germline ends. The CDR3 covers 9 residues. Germline V gene sequence: CDR1 GTSNPN, CDR2 SVGIG (reference sequence). The CDR3 bases are TGTGCCTGGAGTCCCGTCGCTTTCTTT. It encodes CAWSPVAFF.

This chain joins TRBV12-3 or TRBV12-4 and TRBJ1-1; TRBD1 agrees at 9 bases. V lost 5 bases, J lost 4 bases, and 8 bases stayed unmatched. This CDR3 comprises 15 residues. The CDR3 DNA follows: TGTGCCAGCAGTCCCGGGACAGGGAAGACCACTGAAGCTTTCTTT. It codes for CASSPGTGKTTEAFF.

The V gene is TRBV7-2, the J gene TRBJ2-1; D may be TRBD2 (5 bases). The CDR3 runs 17 residues. Germline lookup yields CDR1 SGHTA and CDR2 FQGNSA. The V end lost 0 bases, the J end lost 3 bases, and 15 bases lay between the germline ends. CDR3 nucleotides: TGTGCCAGCAGCTTAGCTGGGAGTGGTGGGAACTACAATGAGCAGTTCTTC. Encoded protein: CASSLAGSGGNYNEQFF. Using reference TRBV7-2 and TRBJ2-1 for the parts outside the CDR3, the full variable domain is GAGVSQSPSNKVTEKGKDVELRCDPISGHTALYWYRQSLGQGLEFLIYFQGNSAPDKSGLPSDRFSAERTGGSVSTLTIQRTQQEDSAVYLCASSLAGSGGNYNEQFFGPGTRLTVL.

This clonotype was seen more than once but under ten times. The V and J genes are TRBV5-4 and TRBJ1-2; possibly TRBD1 for D (5 bases). Trimming stripped 1 base from V and 5 bases from J, with 12 bases between. Germline V gene lookup returns CDR1 SGHNT and CDR2 YYREEE (reference sequence). CDR3 length: 14 amino acids. The CDR3 protein is CASSLYGASYGYTF. CDR3 in DNA: TGTGCCAGCAGCTTGTACGGGGCCTCTTATGGCTACACCTTC.

This clonotype was seen more than once but under ten times. The gene calls are TRBV20-1 and TRBJ2-7; possibly TRBD1 or TRBD2 for D (5 bases each). CDR1 is DFQATT and CDR2 is SNEGSKA in the germline V gene (reference sequence). This CDR3 comprises 12 residues. V shed 5 bases and J shed 3 bases, with 11 bases lying between them. Here the CDR3 reads CSAEGSFYEQYF. The CDR3 DNA reads TGCAGTGCTGAGGGGTCGTTCTACGAGCAGTACTTC.

This clonotype was counted a few times. The gene calls are TRBV28 and TRBJ2-5; tentatively, D is TRBD1 (6 bases). The CDR3 contains 13 residues. The V end was cut by 8 bases, the J end by 2 bases, with 12 bases between. Germline CDR1 reads MDHEN; CDR2 reads SYDVKM. The CDR3 nucleotides read TGTGCCAGCCGGGACAAAAATCAAGAGACCCAGTACTTC. Protein sequence: CASRDKNQETQYF.

This sequence joins TRBV27 and TRBJ2-1; D gene ambiguous. The CDR3 sequence is 17 residues long. The germline V gene has CDR1 MNHEY and CDR2 SMNVEV (reference sequence). V was clipped by 5 bases and J by 5 bases, with 22 bases between them. CDR3 nucleotides: TGTGCCAGCAGTGAAAACGAAGCCCTAAACCGAAACAATGAGCAGTTCTTC. This encodes CASSENEALNRNNEQFF.

This chain connects TRBV28 to TRBJ2-1, with D possibly TRBD2 on 5 matching bases. There are 15 residues in the CDR3. CDR1 and CDR2 from the germline V gene are MDHEN and SYDVKM. The chain's CDR3 is CASLPSPPSYNEQFF. The CDR3 nucleotides read TGTGCGTCCCTCCCTAGCCCCCCATCTTACAATGAGCAGTTCTTC.

V usage is TRBV18 and J usage is TRBJ2-7; 12 nucleotides align to TRBD1. The CDR3 contains 15 residues. Germline V lookup: CDR1 KGHSH, CDR2 LQKENI. V lost 5 bases to trimming and J lost 3 bases; unmatched junction nucleotides: 5. CDR3 sequence: CASSSGTGGYYEQYF. The DNA of the CDR3 is TGTGCCAGCTCATCAGGGACAGGGGGCTACTACGAGCAGTACTTC.

This clonotype has just a few counts. The CDR3 is CASSLAPGGAEAFF. CDR3 bases: TGCGCCAGCAGCTTGGCCCCAGGGGGGGCTGAAGCTTTCTTT. The genes are TRBV5-1 and TRBJ1-1; 7 bases line up with TRBD1. The J segment lost 6 bases and the V segment lost 0 bases, leaving 5 bases of the junction unmatched. Germline loops: CDR1 SGHRS, CDR2 YFSETQ. This CDR3 spans 14 amino acids. Full variable domain (outside the CDR3, taken from reference TRBV5-1 and TRBJ1-1): KAGVTQTPRYLIKTRGQQVTLSCSPISGHRSVSWYQQTPGQGLQFLFEYFSETQRNKGNFPGRFSGRQFSNSRSEMNVSTLELGDSALYLCASSLAPGGAEAFFGQGTRLTVV.

As concerns this clonotype: Germline is not matched at one junction end, which may reflect a read error. This chain joins TRBV12-3 or TRBV12-4 and TRBJ2-3, with D possibly matching TRBD2 (5 bases). The CDR3 contains 15 residues. The CDR3 DNA follows: TGTGCCAGCACCAAGGACTGGATAAGCACAGATGCGCAGTATTTT. Residues: CASTKDWISTDAQYF.

This clonotype was seen only a few times. CDR3 bases: TGTGCCAGCAGTTACTCGAGCGTGGCAGAGACCCAGTACTTC. Translated: CASSYSSVAETQYF. V usage is TRBV6-2 or TRBV6-3 and J usage is TRBJ2-5; D not certain. Germline CDR1 MNHEY, CDR2 SVGEGT. This CDR3 has 14 residues. The V gene lost 0 bases and the J gene lost 4 bases, with 9 bases spanning the gap.

The rearrangement links TRBV7-8 to TRBJ2-1; D is perhaps TRBD1 (6 bases). From germline, CDR1 is SGHVS and CDR2 FQNEAQ. Trimming took off 0 bases at V and 2 bases at J, with 8 bases between the two ends. CDR3 length: 15 amino acids. The CDR3 coding sequence is TGTGCCAGCAGCTTAGCAACAGGGACCTACAATGAGCAGTTCTTC. As protein: CASSLATGTYNEQFF.

This clonotype was counted only a few times. The chain joins TRBV7-9 to TRBJ2-1; TRBD2 aligns across 11 bases. Trimming cost V 4 bases and J 12 bases; bases outside gene matches: 11. Germline V gene lookup returns CDR1 SEHNR and CDR2 FQNEAQ (reference sequence). CDR3 length: 15 residues. The CDR3 DNA reads TGTGCCAGCAGCTCACCGGGACTAGCGGCCGTCGGGCAGTTCTTC. This sequence encodes CASSSPGLAAVGQFF.